This T cell receptor beta chain was documented in a study of Graves' ophthalmopathy and Graves' hyperthyroidism. About the study: Specimen type is peripheral blood, obtained at initial diagnosis before any treatment.

CDR3 length: 15 amino acids. V lost 4 bases and J lost 8, with 18 bases in between. Looked up from germline, CDR1 is MRHNA and CDR2 is SNTAGT. Amplification from RNA transcripts yielded the TCR beta CDR3 regions. HTBI-primed first-round RT-PCR preceded second-round multiplex PCR. From the multiplex PCR reads, TCRdb called clonotypes with MiXCR, one entry per CDR3 protein. The repertoire has 23,000 or so distinct CDR3 sequences, about half of them found once; the top ten carry under 8.5%. Aged 18 to 65, hyperthyroidism patients had been newly diagnosed, with under 2 months' duration. As regards this clonotype: Its antigen is currently unknown.

Study results and caveats: Stable hyperthyroidism and ophthalmopathy were told apart by a 13-signature model, which achieved roughly 90% sensitivity and nearly 84% specificity. The model predicted ophthalmopathy progression with around 69% sensitivity and approximately 72% specificity.

This clonotype originated in an adult woman with stable Graves' hyperthyroidism. The chain has TRBV6-4 and TRBJ2-1, with a possible D match to TRBD2 (6 bases). The sample taken for sequencing was peripheral blood. The CDR3 nucleotides are TGTGCCAGCAGTGCCACAACGGAGGCGGGGCATGAGCAGTTCTTC. The encoded protein is CASSATTEAGHEQFF.